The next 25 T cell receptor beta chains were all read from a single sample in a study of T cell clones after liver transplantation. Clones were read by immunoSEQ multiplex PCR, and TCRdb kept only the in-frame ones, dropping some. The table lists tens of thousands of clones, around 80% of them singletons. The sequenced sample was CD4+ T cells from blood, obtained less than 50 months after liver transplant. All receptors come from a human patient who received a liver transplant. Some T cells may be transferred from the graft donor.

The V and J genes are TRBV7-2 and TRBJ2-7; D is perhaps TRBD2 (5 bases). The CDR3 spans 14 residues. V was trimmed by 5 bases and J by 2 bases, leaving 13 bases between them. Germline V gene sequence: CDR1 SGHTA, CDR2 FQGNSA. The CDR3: CASSPRTGTYEQYF. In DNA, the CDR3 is TGTGCCAGCAGCCCCCGGACTGGGACCTACGAGCAGTACTTC.

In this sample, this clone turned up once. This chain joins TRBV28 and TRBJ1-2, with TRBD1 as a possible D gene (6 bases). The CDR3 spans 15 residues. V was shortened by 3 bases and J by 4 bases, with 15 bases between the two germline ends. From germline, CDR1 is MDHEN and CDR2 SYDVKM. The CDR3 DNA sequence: TGTGCCAGCAGTTTTCTGGACAGTCCCTTCTATGGCTACACCTTC. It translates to CASSFLDSPFYGYTF.

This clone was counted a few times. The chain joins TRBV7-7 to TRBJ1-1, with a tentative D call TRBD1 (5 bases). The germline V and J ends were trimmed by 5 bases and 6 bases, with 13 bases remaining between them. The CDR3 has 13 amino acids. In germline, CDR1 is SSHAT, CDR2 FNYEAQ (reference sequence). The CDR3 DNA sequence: TGTGCCAGCAGCAGAGATCAGGGCGCTGAAGCTTTCTTT. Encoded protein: CASSRDQGAEAFF.

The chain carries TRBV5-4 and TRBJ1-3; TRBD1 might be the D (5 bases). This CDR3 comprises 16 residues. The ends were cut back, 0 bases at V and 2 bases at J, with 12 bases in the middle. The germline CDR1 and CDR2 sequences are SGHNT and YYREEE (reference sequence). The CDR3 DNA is TGTGCCAGCAGCTTGGACGCAGGACAACCTGGAAACACCATATATTTT. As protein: CASSLDAGQPGNTIYF.

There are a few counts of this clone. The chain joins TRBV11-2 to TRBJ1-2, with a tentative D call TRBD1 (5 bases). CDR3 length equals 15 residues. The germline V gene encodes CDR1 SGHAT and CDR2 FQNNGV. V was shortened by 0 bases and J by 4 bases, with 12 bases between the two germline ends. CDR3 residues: CASSLDLAGSYGYTF. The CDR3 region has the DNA TGTGCCAGCAGCTTAGATTTAGCAGGGTCCTATGGCTACACCTTC.

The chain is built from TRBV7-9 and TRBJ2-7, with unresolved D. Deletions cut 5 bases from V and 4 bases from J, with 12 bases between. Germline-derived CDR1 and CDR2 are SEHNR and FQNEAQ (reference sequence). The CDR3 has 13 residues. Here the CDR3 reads CASSPGRKYEQYF. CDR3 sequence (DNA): TGTGCCAGCAGCCCTGGACGGAAATACGAGCAGTACTTC.

This chain's CDR3 is CASHLSQGAIYEQYF. The CDR3 DNA reads TGTGCCAGCCACCTCAGCCAGGGGGCCATATACGAGCAGTACTTC. This sequence joins TRBV28 and TRBJ2-7; the match to TRBD1 covers 8 bases. The V gene end was trimmed by 8 bases and the J gene end by 4 bases; junction bases not matched to a gene: 13. In germline, CDR1 is MDHEN, CDR2 SYDVKM. CDR3 size: 15 residues.

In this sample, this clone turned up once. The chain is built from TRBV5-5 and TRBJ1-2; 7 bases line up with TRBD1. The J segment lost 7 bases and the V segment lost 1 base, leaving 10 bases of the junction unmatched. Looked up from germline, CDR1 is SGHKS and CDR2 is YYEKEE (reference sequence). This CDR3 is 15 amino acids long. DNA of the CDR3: TGTGCCAGCAGCTTGCAATGGCCTCAGGGGGGTGGCTACACCTTC. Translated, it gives CASSLQWPQGGGYTF.

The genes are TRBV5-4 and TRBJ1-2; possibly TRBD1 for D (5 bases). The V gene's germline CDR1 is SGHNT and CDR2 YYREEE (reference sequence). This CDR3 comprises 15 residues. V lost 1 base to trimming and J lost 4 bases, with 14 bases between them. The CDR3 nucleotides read TGTGCCAGCAGCTTGTGGAGTATAGGGACCTATGGCTACACCTTC. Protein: CASSLWSIGTYGYTF.

In nucleotides, the CDR3 is TGTGCCAACGAGTTCTCTGGGGCCAACGTCCTGACTTTC. This sequence encodes CANEFSGANVLTF. V gene TRBV7-9 combines with J gene TRBJ2-6; D unresolved. The CDR3 has 13 amino acids. Per the germline V gene, CDR1 is SEHNR and CDR2 is FQNEAQ (reference sequence). V lost 10 bases to trimming and J lost 0 bases, with 7 bases between them. The full variable domain, rest sourced from reference TRBV7-9 and TRBJ2-6, is DTGVSQNPRHKITKRGQNVTFRCDPISEHNRLYWYRQTLGQGPEFLTYFQNEAQLEKSRLLSDRFSAERPKGSFSTLEIQRTEQGDSAMYLCANEFSGANVLTFGAGSRLTVL.

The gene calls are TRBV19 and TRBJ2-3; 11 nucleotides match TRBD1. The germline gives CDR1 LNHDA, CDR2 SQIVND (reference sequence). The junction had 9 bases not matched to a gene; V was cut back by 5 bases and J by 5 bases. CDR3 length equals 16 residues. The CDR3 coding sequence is TGTGCCAGTAGTGCCCCGGACAGGGGGCTTGGAGATACGCAGTATTTT. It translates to CASSAPDRGLGDTQYF.

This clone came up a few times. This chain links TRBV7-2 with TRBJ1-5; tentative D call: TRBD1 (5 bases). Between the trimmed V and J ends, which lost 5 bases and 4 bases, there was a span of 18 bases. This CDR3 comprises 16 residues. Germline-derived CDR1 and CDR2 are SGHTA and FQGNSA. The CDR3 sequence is CASSPNGAGNNQPQHF. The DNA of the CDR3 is TGTGCCAGCAGCCCAAACGGGGCAGGGAATAATCAGCCCCAGCATTTT.

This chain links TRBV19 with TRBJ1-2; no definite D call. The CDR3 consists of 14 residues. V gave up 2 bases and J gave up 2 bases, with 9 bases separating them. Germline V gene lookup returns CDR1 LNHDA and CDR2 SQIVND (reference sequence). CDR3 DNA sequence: TGTGCCAGTAGTATATATTTAGGGAACTATGGCTACACCTTC. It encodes CASSIYLGNYGYTF.

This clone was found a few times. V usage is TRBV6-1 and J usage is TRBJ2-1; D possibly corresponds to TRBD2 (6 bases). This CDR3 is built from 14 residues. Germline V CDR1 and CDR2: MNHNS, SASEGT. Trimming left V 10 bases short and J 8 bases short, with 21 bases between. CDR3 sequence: CATQGTLGSDEQFF. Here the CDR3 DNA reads TGTGCCACCCAAGGGACTCTCGGGTCCGATGAGCAGTTCTTC.

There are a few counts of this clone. CDR3 bases: TGTGCCAGCAGCGGCCGGTCCTGGACAAGTAATGGCTACACCTTC. Translating it yields CASSGRSWTSNGYTF. The J gene is TRBJ1-2, the V gene TRBV13; D perhaps matches TRBD1 (5 bases). Looked up from germline, CDR1 is PRHDT and CDR2 is FYEKMQ (reference sequence). The CDR3 consists of 15 residues. V lost 5 bases to trimming and J lost 6 bases, with 19 bases between them.

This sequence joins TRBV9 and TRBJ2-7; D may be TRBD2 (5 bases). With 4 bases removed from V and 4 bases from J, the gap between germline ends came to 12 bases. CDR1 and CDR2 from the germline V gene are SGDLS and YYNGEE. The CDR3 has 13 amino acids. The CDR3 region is CASSFESGYEQYF. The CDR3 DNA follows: TGTGCCAGCAGCTTCGAGAGCGGTTACGAGCAGTACTTC. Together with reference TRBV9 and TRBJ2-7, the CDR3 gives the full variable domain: DSGVTQTPKHLITATGQRVTLRCSPRSGDLSVYWYQQSLDQGLQFLIQYYNGEERAKGNILERFSAQQFPDLHSELNLSSLELGDSALYFCASSFESGYEQYFGPGTRLTVT.

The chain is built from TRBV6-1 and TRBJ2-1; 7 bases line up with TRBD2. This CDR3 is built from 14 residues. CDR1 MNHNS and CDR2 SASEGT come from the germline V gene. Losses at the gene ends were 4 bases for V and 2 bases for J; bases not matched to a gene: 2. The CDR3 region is CASSASGTYNEQFF. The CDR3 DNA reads TGTGCCAGCAGTGCTAGCGGCACCTACAATGAGCAGTTCTTC.

The CDR3 nucleotides are TGCAGCGCGCGTTCCGGCGGGGAGCTGTTTTTT. This translates into CSARSGGELFF. The chain carries TRBV29-1 and TRBJ2-2, with D unresolved. Germline CDR1 reads SQVTM; CDR2 reads ANQGSEA. This CDR3 comprises 11 residues. Trimming pared 7 bases from V and 7 bases from J, leaving 10 bases between.

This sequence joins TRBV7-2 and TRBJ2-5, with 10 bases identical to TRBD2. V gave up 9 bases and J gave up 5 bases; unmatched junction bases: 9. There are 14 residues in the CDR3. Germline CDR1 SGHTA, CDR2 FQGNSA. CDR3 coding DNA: TGTGCCAGTAAAGCTAGCGGGGGTGGGGAGACCCAGTACTTC. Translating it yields CASKASGGGETQYF. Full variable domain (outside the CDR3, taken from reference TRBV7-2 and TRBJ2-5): GAGVSQSPSNKVTEKGKDVELRCDPISGHTALYWYRQSLGQGLEFLIYFQGNSAPDKSGLPSDRFSAERTGGSVSTLTIQRTQQEDSAVYLCASKASGGGETQYFGPGTRLLVL.

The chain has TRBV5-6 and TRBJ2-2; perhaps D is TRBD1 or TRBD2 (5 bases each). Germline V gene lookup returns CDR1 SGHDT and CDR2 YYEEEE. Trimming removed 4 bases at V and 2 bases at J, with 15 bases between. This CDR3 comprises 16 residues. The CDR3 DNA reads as TGTGCCAGCAGCCGCCTGAGGGGTGAAAACACCGGGGAGCTGTTTTTT. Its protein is CASSRLRGENTGELFF. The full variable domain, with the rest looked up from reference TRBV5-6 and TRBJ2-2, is DAGVTQSPTHLIKTRGQQVTLRCSPKSGHDTVSWYQQALGQGPQFIFQYYEEEERQRGNFPDRFSGHQFPNYSSELNVNALLLGDSALYLCASSRLRGENTGELFFGEGSRLTVL.

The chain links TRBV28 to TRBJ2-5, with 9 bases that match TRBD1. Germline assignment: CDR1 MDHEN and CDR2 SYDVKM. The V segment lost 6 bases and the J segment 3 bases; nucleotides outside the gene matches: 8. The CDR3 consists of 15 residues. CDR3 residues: CASSSIRDREETQYF. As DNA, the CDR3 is TGTGCCAGCAGCTCGATCCGGGACAGGGAAGAGACCCAGTACTTC.

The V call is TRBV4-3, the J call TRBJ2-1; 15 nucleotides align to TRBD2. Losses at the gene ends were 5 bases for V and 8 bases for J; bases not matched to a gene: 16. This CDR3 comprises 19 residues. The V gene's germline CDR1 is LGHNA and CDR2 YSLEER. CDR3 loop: CASSAEDPRTSGRGHEQFF. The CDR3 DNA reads TGCGCCAGCAGCGCCGAAGACCCCCGGACTAGCGGGAGGGGCCATGAGCAGTTCTTC.

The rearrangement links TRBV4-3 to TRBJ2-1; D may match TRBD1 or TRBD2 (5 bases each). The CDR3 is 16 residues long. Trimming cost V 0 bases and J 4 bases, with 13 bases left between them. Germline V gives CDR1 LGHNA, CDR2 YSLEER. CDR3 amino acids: CASSQDGERGYNEQFF. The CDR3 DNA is TGCGCCAGCAGCCAAGACGGAGAGAGGGGTTACAATGAGCAGTTCTTC.

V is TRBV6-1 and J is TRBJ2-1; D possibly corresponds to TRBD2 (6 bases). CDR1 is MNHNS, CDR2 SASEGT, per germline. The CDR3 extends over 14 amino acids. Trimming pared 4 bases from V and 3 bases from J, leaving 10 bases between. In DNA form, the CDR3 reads TGTGCCAGCAGTGCGGGAGCGCTCTACAATGAGCAGTTCTTC. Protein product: CASSAGALYNEQFF.

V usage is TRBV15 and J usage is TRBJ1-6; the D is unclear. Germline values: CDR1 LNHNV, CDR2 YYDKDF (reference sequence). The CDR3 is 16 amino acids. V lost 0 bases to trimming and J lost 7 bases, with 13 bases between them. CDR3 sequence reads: CATSRDRARRNSPLHF. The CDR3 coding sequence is TGTGCCACCAGCAGAGATAGGGCACGGAGAAATTCACCCCTCCACTTT.